This entry lists 32 T cell receptor beta chains sequenced from one sample in a study of blood T cell repertoires in COVID-19. Sequenced by immunoSEQ multiplex PCR; TCRdb stores in-frame clones only, minus some. Among about 51,000 clones listed, around 87% were seen once. The sequenced material came from peripheral blood. Receptors were obtained from a man aged 50-59 years with active COVID-19.

Comment on this clone: The same CDR3 also results from other DNA sequences found in this sample. V is TRBV19 and J is TRBJ1-2, with D tentatively TRBD1 (6 bases). In germline, CDR1 is LNHDA, CDR2 SQIVND (reference sequence). This CDR3 region has 13 residues. Trimming took off 5 bases at V and 2 bases at J, with 9 bases between the two ends. The CDR3 spells CASSPRGNYGYTF. The CDR3, as DNA: TGTGCCAGTAGTCCCAGGGGCAACTATGGCTACACCTTC. The variable domain in full, completed from reference TRBV19 and TRBJ1-2, reads DGGITQSPKYLFRKEGQNVTLSCEQNLNHDAMYWYRQDPGQGLRLIYYSQIVNDFQKGDIAEGYSVSREKKESFPLTVTSAQKNPTAFYLCASSPRGNYGYTFGSGTRLTVV.

This rearrangement joins TRBV6-2 or TRBV6-3 to TRBJ2-1, with 8 positions matching TRBD1. With V trimmed by 0 bases and J by 6 bases, 7 bases remained unmatched. Germline lookup yields CDR1 MNHEY and CDR2 SVGEGT. This CDR3 is 16 amino acids long. The CDR3 spells CASSYSRDRNFNEQFF. The CDR3 region has the DNA TGTGCCAGCAGTTACTCGCGGGACAGGAATTTCAATGAGCAGTTCTTC.

The chain uses TRBV10-3 and TRBJ2-7; 7 nucleotides align to TRBD2. The germline CDR1 and CDR2 sequences are ENHRY and SYGVKD. CDR3 length equals 12 residues. The V segment lost 10 bases and the J segment 9 bases; nucleotides outside the gene matches: 12. DNA for the CDR3: TGTGCCACCAGCCGGGGGGACCATTCGCAGTACTTC. This sequence encodes CATSRGDHSQYF.

The chain has TRBV30 and TRBJ2-5; 11 nucleotides agree with TRBD2. The germline gives CDR1 GTSNPN, CDR2 SVGIG (reference sequence). The CDR3 spans 15 residues. J lost 4 bases, V lost 1 base, and 5 bases had no gene match. The chain's CDR3 is CAWSEFGLAGETQYF. The CDR3 DNA reads as TGTGCCTGGAGTGAATTCGGACTAGCGGGAGAGACCCAGTACTTC.

This clone was recorded once. The V gene is TRBV5-1, the J gene TRBJ2-2; 10 nucleotides match TRBD1. This CDR3 has 15 residues. Trimming took 4 bases from V and 4 from J; bases not matched to a gene: 4. Germline CDR1 reads SGHRS; CDR2 reads YFSETQ. CDR3 loop: CASSPGQGGTGELFF. The DNA of the CDR3 is TGCGCCAGCAGCCCAGGACAGGGGGGCACCGGGGAGCTGTTTTTT.

V usage is TRBV19 and J usage is TRBJ1-6; a possible D gene is TRBD1 (5 bases). The germline V gene has CDR1 LNHDA and CDR2 SQIVND (reference sequence). V was clipped by 6 bases and J by 6 bases, with 12 bases between them. The CDR3 extends over 14 amino acids. This CDR3 reads CASRSGGINSPLHF. The CDR3 region has the DNA TGTGCCAGTAGATCGGGGGGTATTAATTCACCCCTCCACTTT.

V and J are TRBV5-1 and TRBJ1-4; the match to TRBD1 covers 9 bases. V dropped 3 bases and J dropped 5; count of bases not matched to a gene: 11. CDR3 length: 17 residues. Germline loops: CDR1 SGHRS, CDR2 YFSETQ. The CDR3 bases are TGCGCCAGCAGCTCTCGATTACAGGGGGCCGCCAATGAAAAACTGTTTTTT. Translation gives CASSSRLQGAANEKLFF.

The chain carries TRBV7-2 and TRBJ1-1; D is undetermined. Germline CDR1 reads SGHTA; CDR2 reads FQGNSA. There are 14 residues in the CDR3. Trimming removed 3 bases at V and 0 bases at J, with 8 bases between. CDR3 sequence (DNA): TGTGCCAGCAGCTTCGAACTCATGAACACTGAAGCTTTCTTT. Translating gives CASSFELMNTEAFF.

The chain carries TRBV12-3 or TRBV12-4 and TRBJ1-2; D might be TRBD1 (5 bases). The CDR3 has 13 amino acids. The V end lost 6 bases, the J end lost 2 bases, and 10 bases lay between the germline ends. CDR3 in amino acids: CASRPGGNYGYTF. Here the CDR3 DNA reads TGTGCCAGCAGGCCTGGGGGGAACTATGGCTACACCTTC.

V gene TRBV29-1 combines with J gene TRBJ1-3; 8 bases align to TRBD1. Germline loops: CDR1 SQVTM, CDR2 ANQGSEA. This CDR3 spans 15 amino acids. Germline trimming cut 7 bases from V and 0 bases from J; bases unmatched to any gene: 8. This chain's CDR3 is CSALTGVSSGNTIYF. CDR3 coding DNA: TGCAGCGCCCTGACAGGGGTTTCCTCTGGAAACACCATATATTTT.

The chain recombines TRBV3-1 (or the pseudogene TRBV3-2) with TRBJ2-7; 7 bases fit TRBD1. This CDR3 contains 16 residues. V trimming: 0 bases; J trimming: 2 bases; junction bases outside the gene matches: 7. Germline V lookup: CDR1 LGHDT, CDR2 YNNKEL (reference sequence). The CDR3 DNA follows: TGTGCCAGCAGCCAAGAGCCCGGGACAGCTACCTACGAGCAGTACTTC. This codes for CASSQEPGTATYEQYF.

This clone appeared once. V and J are TRBV4-3 and TRBJ1-3; 8 bases map to TRBD1. Per the germline V gene, CDR1 is LGHNA and CDR2 is YSLEER. The CDR3 covers 16 residues. After removal of 0 bases from V and 2 bases from J, the junction contained 3 bases not matched to a gene. The CDR3 protein is CASSQEPDRAGNTIYF. The CDR3 DNA reads as TGCGCCAGCAGCCAAGAACCGGACAGGGCTGGAAACACCATATATTTT.

The genes are TRBV10-3 and TRBJ2-5; 7 bases align to TRBD1. V trimming: 10 bases; J trimming: 4 bases; junction bases outside the gene matches: 6. This CDR3 region has 12 residues. Germline CDR1 ENHRY, CDR2 SYGVKD. This chain's CDR3 is CATGTAGETQYF. The CDR3 region has the DNA TGTGCCACCGGGACAGCAGGAGAGACCCAGTACTTC.

The rearrangement links TRBV13 to TRBJ1-5, with a possible D match to TRBD1 (5 bases). Trimming cost V 3 bases and J 4 bases, with 13 bases left between them. The CDR3 length is 15 residues. Germline V lookup: CDR1 PRHDT, CDR2 FYEKMQ (reference sequence). The CDR3 DNA reads TGTGCCAGCAGCTTCCTAAATACAGGAAATCAGCCCCAGCATTTT. Translation gives CASSFLNTGNQPQHF.

This clone was counted only a few times. The chain links TRBV12-3 or TRBV12-4 to TRBJ2-1, with a weak D call TRBD2 (5 bases). The V gene lost 7 bases and the J gene lost 10 bases, with 17 bases spanning the gap. The CDR3 runs to 13 residues. CDR3 in amino acids: CASTSLRGIEQFF. CDR3 coding DNA: TGTGCCAGCACCTCGCTTCGGGGTATCGAGCAGTTCTTC.

The V and J genes are TRBV5-1 and TRBJ2-7; 7 bases align to TRBD2. The V gene's germline CDR1 is SGHRS and CDR2 YFSETQ. V was clipped by 3 bases and J by 5 bases; unmatched bases: 17. This CDR3 contains 17 residues. The CDR3 DNA is TGCGCCAGCAGCTACGGACTTCAGCGGGCGGGGGAGGACGAGCAGTACTTC. This encodes CASSYGLQRAGEDEQYF.

The J gene is TRBJ1-4, the V gene TRBV2, with 11 bases fitting TRBD1. This CDR3 spans 15 amino acids. The V segment lost 6 bases and the J segment 7 bases; nucleotides outside the gene matches: 7. Germline loops: CDR1 SNHLY, CDR2 FYNNEI. The CDR3 coding sequence is TGTGCCAGCAGGGCGGACAGGGGGCGAGGTGAAAAACTGTTTTTT. This sequence encodes CASRADRGRGEKLFF.

A single count supports this clone. This chain uses TRBV4-3 with TRBJ1-1; D perhaps matches TRBD1 (6 bases). V lost 4 bases to trimming and J lost 9 bases, with 12 bases between them. The CDR3 sequence is 12 residues long. Germline V CDR1 and CDR2: LGHNA, YSLEER. Here the CDR3 DNA reads TGCGCCAGCAGCCCGAAAGGGGGTAAAGCTTTCTTT. Protein product: CASSPKGGKAFF.

This chain connects TRBV2 to TRBJ2-1; TRBD2 matches at 16 bases. J was trimmed by 7 bases and V by 4 bases; bases with no gene match: 1. CDR3 length: 15 residues. Germline CDR1 is SNHLY and CDR2 is FYNNEI. The CDR3 sequence is CASSGGLAGGNEQFF. In DNA form, the CDR3 reads TGTGCCAGCAGTGGGGGACTAGCGGGAGGGAATGAGCAGTTCTTC.

CDR3 in DNA: TGTGCCAGCAGCTTAGCGACGGAGCCTCTCTCTGGAAACACCATATATTTT. Protein sequence: CASSLATEPLSGNTIYF. V and J are TRBV7-6 and TRBJ1-3; D not resolved. The germline V gene has CDR1 SGHVS and CDR2 FNYEAQ. V was trimmed by 0 bases and J by 0 bases, leaving 12 bases between them. CDR3 length: 17 residues.

The chain combines TRBV14 with TRBJ2-7; 10 positions agree with TRBD2. The germline CDR1 and CDR2 sequences are SGHDN and FVKESK. The V gene end was trimmed by 3 bases and the J gene end by 5 bases; junction bases not matched to a gene: 4. CDR3 length: 14 amino acids. CDR3 protein: CASSQGLATNEQYF. The CDR3 coding sequence is TGTGCCAGCAGCCAGGGACTAGCGACCAACGAGCAGTACTTC.

CDR3 sequence reads: CASSLDLSPYEQYF. The CDR3 bases are TGTGCCAGCAGCTTAGATCTCAGTCCCTACGAGCAGTACTTC. The chain carries TRBV11-2 and TRBJ2-7; D ambiguous. CDR1 SGHAT and CDR2 FQNNGV come from the germline V gene. Trimming cost V 0 bases and J 2 bases, with 8 bases left between them. There are 14 residues in the CDR3.

The CDR3 protein is CASSYPEASDNSTDTQYF. In DNA, the CDR3 is TGTGCCAGCAGTTACCCCGAGGCTAGCGATAATAGCACAGATACGCAGTATTTT. V gene TRBV6-7 combines with J gene TRBJ2-3; possible D gene TRBD2, 6 bases. TRBV6-7 is known as an ORF, though its function is uncertain. The V end lost 2 bases, the J end lost 0 bases, and 18 bases lay between the germline ends. The CDR3 totals 18 residues.

The chain has TRBV6-6 and TRBJ1-1, with D hard to call. CDR1 and CDR2 from the germline V gene are MNHNY and SVGAGI (reference sequence). CDR3 size: 13 residues. V lost 8 bases, J lost 3 bases, and 13 bases lay in between. The CDR3 DNA is TGTGCCAGCGGTCGTGGAGCATACACTGAAGCTTTCTTT. Residues: CASGRGAYTEAFF.

This clone has only one observation. V and J are TRBV24-1 and TRBJ2-3; 8 positions match TRBD1. CDR1 and CDR2 from the germline V gene are KGHDR and SFDVKD. This CDR3 has 15 residues. J gave up 2 bases and V 9 bases, and 9 bases lay outside the gene matches. CDR3 in DNA: TGTGCCACCTCGCGTGGCAGGGGGCTCACAGATACGCAGTATTTT. Its translation is CATSRGRGLTDTQYF.

The genes are TRBV27 and TRBJ2-7; 12 bases map to TRBD2. There are 18 residues in the CDR3. Germline CDR1 is MNHEY and CDR2 is SMNVEV (reference sequence). J lost 6 bases, V lost 5 bases, and 17 bases had no gene match. The CDR3 region is CASSPKYPKTSGSFEQYF. CDR3 sequence (DNA): TGTGCCAGCAGTCCGAAGTACCCTAAGACTAGCGGGAGCTTCGAGCAGTACTTC.

The chain links TRBV18 to TRBJ2-1, with D maybe TRBD2 (5 bases). Germline loops: CDR1 KGHSH, CDR2 LQKENI. With 0 bases removed from V and 4 bases from J, the gap between germline ends came to 10 bases. The CDR3 contains 15 residues. The CDR3 region is CASSPPVGEYNEQFF. CDR3 bases: TGTGCCAGCTCACCACCGGTCGGGGAATACAATGAGCAGTTCTTC.

V gene TRBV3-1 (or the pseudogene TRBV3-2) combines with J gene TRBJ1-2; tentatively, D is TRBD1 (5 bases). CDR1 and CDR2 (germline): LGHDT, YNNKEL (reference sequence). The CDR3 contains 12 residues. The ends were cut back, 1 base at V and 8 bases at J, with 8 bases in the middle. CDR3 amino acids: CASSQVRGGYTF. In DNA form, the CDR3 reads TGTGCCAGCAGCCAAGTTCGGGGGGGCTACACCTTC.

V is TRBV6-5 and J is TRBJ2-1, with 7 positions matching TRBD1. CDR1 and CDR2 from the germline V gene are MNHEY and SVGAGI. The CDR3 loop spans 15 amino acids. V gave up 2 bases and J gave up 4 bases; unmatched junction bases: 5. This CDR3 is CASSYQGQVYNEQFF. DNA of the CDR3: TGTGCCAGCAGTTACCAAGGACAGGTATACAATGAGCAGTTCTTC.

The rearrangement uses TRBV19 and TRBJ2-6; D is perhaps TRBD1 (6 bases). Germline V gene data show CDR1 as LNHDA and CDR2 as SQIVND (reference sequence). This CDR3 has 16 residues. The V and J ends lost 5 bases and 2 bases respectively, with 13 bases between them. The CDR3 coding sequence is TGTGCCAGTAGTCTCATGGGGGCCCCTGGGGCCAACGTCCTGACTTTC. This codes for CASSLMGAPGANVLTF.

CDR3 sequence: CASREGGAGEQYF. CDR3 coding DNA: TGCGCCAGCCGAGAAGGGGGCGCGGGGGAGCAGTACTTC. V and J are TRBV5-1 and TRBJ2-7; the D gene is possibly TRBD1 (7 bases). This CDR3 is built from 13 residues. The germline V and J ends were trimmed by 7 bases and 7 bases, with 18 bases remaining between them. The germline gives CDR1 SGHRS, CDR2 YFSETQ.

The rearrangement joins TRBV28 to TRBJ2-7; 7 bases fit TRBD2. V trimming: 2 bases; J trimming: 5 bases; junction bases outside the gene matches: 6. The germline CDR1 and CDR2 sequences are MDHEN and SYDVKM. The CDR3 length is 14 residues. The CDR3 DNA is TGTGCCAGCAGTTTACTCGGGGGGATGAACGAGCAGTACTTC. It translates to CASSLLGGMNEQYF.